Listed here are 11 T cell receptor beta chains from one sample, sequenced in a study of siplizumab effects on memory and regulatory T cells. Data came from immunoSEQ multiplex PCR; TCRdb stores just in-frame clones and leaves some out. The profile covers about 50,000 clones, with less than 90% appearing a single time and 0.3% to 0.35% taken by the ten largest. Material: naive CD8+ T cells sorted from blood. The receptors were sampled from a human donor in good health.

The chain links TRBV5-1 to TRBJ1-1; D not resolved. CDR1 is SGHRS, CDR2 YFSETQ, per germline. Trimming shortened V by 6 bases and J by 0 bases, and 6 bases separated the two germline ends. This CDR3 is 12 amino acids long. The CDR3: CASKSLNTEAFF. CDR3 bases: TGCGCCAGCAAGAGCTTGAACACTGAAGCTTTCTTT.

This clone occurred once. The chain uses TRBV6-6 and TRBJ1-3, with a tentative D call TRBD1 (5 bases). Deletions cut 6 bases from V and 3 bases from J, with 9 bases between. Germline V gives CDR1 MNHNY, CDR2 SVGAGI (reference sequence). CDR3 length: 13 residues. The CDR3 here is CASSFDSGNTIYF. CDR3 nucleotides: TGTGCCAGCAGCTTCGACAGTGGAAACACCATATATTTT.

The rearrangement joins TRBV27 to TRBJ2-1, with 9 bases aligning to TRBD2. Germline CDR1 and CDR2: MNHEY and SMNVEV (reference sequence). Losses at the gene ends were 7 bases for V and 9 bases for J; bases not matched to a gene: 10. CDR3 length: 14 amino acids. CDR3 region: CASTLAGSGGEQFF. CDR3 nucleotides: TGTGCCAGCACCCTAGCGGGGTCAGGGGGTGAGCAGTTCTTC.

The J gene is TRBJ2-7, the V gene TRBV4-1, with D perhaps matching TRBD2 (6 bases). This CDR3 is built from 17 residues. The V gene lost 6 bases and the J gene lost 0 bases, with 21 bases spanning the gap. Germline assignment: CDR1 MGHRA and CDR2 YSYEKL. The CDR3 DNA reads TGCGCCAGCAGTTTGACGCCCTCCGCGGGAAGCTCCTACGAGCAGTACTTC. This translates into CASSLTPSAGSSYEQYF.

V usage is TRBV6-6 and J usage is TRBJ1-2; no clear D gene. Germline CDR1 MNHNY, CDR2 SVGAGI (reference sequence). This CDR3 spans 13 amino acids. V was trimmed by 0 bases and J by 4 bases, leaving 6 bases between them. The CDR3 region has the DNA TGTGCCAGCAGTTACTCTACGGGCTATGGCTACACCTTC. This encodes CASSYSTGYGYTF.

Of note for this clone: Other DNA sequences within the sample encode an identical CDR3. This chain uses TRBV27 with TRBJ1-2; D not resolved. The CDR3 length is 15 residues. Germline V gives CDR1 MNHEY, CDR2 SMNVEV (reference sequence). Trimming took off 2 bases at V and 1 base at J, with 11 bases between the two ends. CDR3 protein: CASSLAGFNNYGYTF. As DNA, the CDR3 is TGTGCCAGCAGTTTAGCAGGATTTAATAACTATGGCTACACCTTC.

The chain uses TRBV11-3 and TRBJ2-5; 8 bases line up with TRBD2. Trimming at V came to 5 bases and at J to 1 base, leaving 3 bases not matched to a gene. This CDR3 has 14 amino acids. Germline V CDR1 and CDR2: SGHNT, YENEEA. In DNA form, the CDR3 reads TGTGCCAGCAGCATGACTAGCGCCCAAGAGACCCAGTACTTC. Protein: CASSMTSAQETQYF.

This chain links TRBV27 with TRBJ1-2; 7 positions match TRBD1. The CDR3 has 13 amino acids. Trimming at V came to 5 bases and at J to 7 bases, leaving 7 bases not matched to a gene. Germline CDR1 is MNHEY and CDR2 is SMNVEV (reference sequence). This CDR3 is CASSLETGAGYTF. The CDR3 coding sequence is TGTGCCAGCAGTCTAGAAACAGGGGCTGGCTACACCTTC.

The genes are TRBV9 and TRBJ1-1; a possible D gene is TRBD1 (5 bases). Between the trimmed V and J ends, which lost 6 bases and 6 bases, there was a span of 18 bases. This CDR3 spans 14 amino acids. Germline CDR1 is SGDLS and CDR2 is YYNGEE. In nucleotides, the CDR3 is TGTGCCAGCACCCCACCGGGGGGAGTGGCTGAAGCTTTCTTT. It yields the protein CASTPPGGVAEAFF.

The genes are TRBV10-3 and TRBJ2-3; the D gene is possibly TRBD1 (5 bases). Trimming pared 3 bases from V and 0 bases from J, leaving 13 bases between. The CDR3 has 16 residues. Germline V gene sequence: CDR1 ENHRY, CDR2 SYGVKD. This CDR3 is CAISESTVPSTDTQYF. The CDR3 nucleotides read TGTGCCATCAGTGAATCGACAGTCCCTAGCACAGATACGCAGTATTTT.

This clone has more than one count but fewer than ten. V usage is TRBV4-2 and J usage is TRBJ2-2, with a possible D match to TRBD2 (5 bases). Germline CDR1 reads LGHNA; CDR2 reads YNFKEQ. This CDR3 has 17 amino acids. With 0 bases removed from V and 3 bases from J, the gap between germline ends came to 14 bases. This CDR3 reads CASSQERGKSHTGELFF. CDR3 nucleotide sequence: TGTGCCAGCAGCCAAGAAAGAGGGAAGAGTCACACCGGGGAGCTGTTTTTT.